This T cell receptor (beta chain) was identified during a study of vaccination and CD4 T cells after COVID-19. Study at large: The convalescents comprised six males and four females, two of them Hispanic. At a median approximately 71 days (range 14 to 241) after dose two, post-vaccine samples were obtained.

The Oncomine TCR Beta short-read assay sequenced DNA from cultured CD4+ T cells. The source of extracted genomic DNA was cultured CD4+ T cells. TCRdb fed the PCR reads into MiXCR, producing one record per CDR3 protein. The sample has around 20,000 distinct CDR3 sequences, 35% to 45% seen once; the top ten hold approximately 18%. Trimming took 1 base from V and 13 from J, leaving 16 bases between them. This CDR3 is built from 13 residues. The germline gives CDR1 SGHTA, CDR2 FQGNSA. Treatment denoted: 10-day PBMC culture with coronavirus spike peptide pools or control peptides (ViraFEST assay). As regards this clonotype: Its specificity is not known.

This receptor was obtained from a human donor who received a COVID-19 vaccine. The specimen comprised CD4+ T cells from blood, cultured in vitro, sampled before SARS-CoV-2 vaccination. The rearrangement links TRBV7-2 to TRBJ1-2, with D perhaps TRBD1 (5 bases). CDR3 sequence (DNA): TGTGCCAGCAGCTTAGGGTGGGGACGGCTACCCACCTTC. Translated: CASSLGWGRLPTF.